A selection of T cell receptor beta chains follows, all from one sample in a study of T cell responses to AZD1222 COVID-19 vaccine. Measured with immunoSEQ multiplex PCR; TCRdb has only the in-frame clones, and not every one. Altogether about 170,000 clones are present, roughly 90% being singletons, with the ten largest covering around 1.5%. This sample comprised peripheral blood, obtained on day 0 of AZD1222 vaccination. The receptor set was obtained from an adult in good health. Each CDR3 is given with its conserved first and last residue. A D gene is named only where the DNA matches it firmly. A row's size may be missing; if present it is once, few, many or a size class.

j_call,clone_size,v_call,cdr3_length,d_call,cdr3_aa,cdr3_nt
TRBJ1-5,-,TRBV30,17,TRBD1,CAWGSGTGGINNQPQHF,TGTGCCTGGGGCTCCGGGACAGGGGGTATTAACAATCAGCCCCAGCATTTT
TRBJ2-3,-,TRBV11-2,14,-,CASSLGLGTDTQYF,TGTGCCAGCAGCTTAGGACTAGGCACAGATACGCAGTATTTT
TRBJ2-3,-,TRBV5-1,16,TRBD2,CASSLAASGGGDTQYF,TGCGCCAGCAGCTTGGCCGCTAGCGGTGGGGGGGATACGCAGTATTTT
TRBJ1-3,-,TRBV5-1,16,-,CASSLAGAGRGNTIYF,TGCGCCAGCAGCTTGGCCGGGGCAGGGAGGGGAAACACCATATATTTT
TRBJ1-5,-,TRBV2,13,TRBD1,CASRQGVGQPQHF,TGTGCCAGCAGGCAGGGGGTGGGTCAGCCCCAGCATTTT
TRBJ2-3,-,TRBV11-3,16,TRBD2,CASSLNSAGGPDTQYF,TGTGCCAGCAGCTTAAATTCGGCGGGAGGGCCAGATACGCAGTATTTT
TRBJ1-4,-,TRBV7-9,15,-,CASSPGSGTNEKLFF,TGTGCCAGCAGCCCCGGGTCGGGGACTAATGAAAAACTGTTTTTT
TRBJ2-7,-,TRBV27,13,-,CASSLYRGYEQYF,TGTGCCAGCAGTTTATATCGGGGTTACGAGCAGTACTTC
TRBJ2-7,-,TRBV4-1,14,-,CASSQDTASYEQYF,TGCGCCAGCAGCCAAGATACGGCTAGCTACGAGCAGTACTTC
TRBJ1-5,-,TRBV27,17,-,CASSFSFRSGKNQPQHF,TGTGCCAGCAGTTTTTCTTTTCGCTCGGGTAAAAATCAGCCCCAGCATTTT
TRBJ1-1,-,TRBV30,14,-,CAWNRALMNTEAFF,TGTGCCTGGAACCGGGCCCTCATGAACACTGAAGCTTTCTTT
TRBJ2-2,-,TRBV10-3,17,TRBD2,CAISEQLAVLSTGELFF,TGTGCCATCAGTGAACAGCTAGCGGTTCTCTCCACCGGGGAGCTGTTTTTT
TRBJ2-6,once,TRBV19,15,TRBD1,CASSITGVGANVLTF,TGTGCCAGTAGTATTACAGGGGTTGGGGCCAACGTCCTGACTTTC